The clone carrying this T cell receptor beta chain occurred many times. Its cognate antigen is unknown. Each CDR3 protein is one row after TCRdb ran MiXCR on the RACE reads. In the table there are about 68,000 distinct CDR3 sequences, roughly 9.7% of which are singletons. Time point indicated: pre-sensitization, week 0. Treatment given: therapeutic diphenylcyclopropenone sensitization with weekly scalp DPC. The data originate from a study of human T cells and chemical hapten exposure. The CDR3 spans 14 residues. Between the trimmed V and J ends, which lost 0 bases and 9 bases, there was a span of 12 bases. Germline CDR1 LGHNA, CDR2 YSLEER. Findings of the study overall: Expanded TCRs showed more large CDR3 clusters than pre-sensitization or healthy control sets.

The sample was whole blood, taken in connection with sensitization to the hapten diphenylcyclopropenone (DPC). The chain employs TRBV4-3 and TRBJ2-1; D perhaps matches TRBD1 (6 bases). The sequence derives from a woman in her forties or fifties with alopecia areata. Some clones in this sample may be carry-over from other donors' samples. The CDR3 is CASSQDSGQSEQFF. CDR3 DNA: TGCGCCAGCAGCCAAGATTCGGGACAATCTGAGCAGTTCTTC.